This T cell receptor (beta chain) was recovered during a study of metastatic and nonmetastatic thyroid tumors. Prior to thyroid surgery, none of the patients had received any treatment. The sample holds a few counts of this clone. CDR3 length: 15 amino acids. V lost 0 bases and J 1 base, leaving 10 bases between the germline ends. CDR1 is GTSNPN and CDR2 is SVGIG in the germline V gene (reference sequence). TCRdb re-called clones from the PCR reads using MiXCR. The table lists about 40,000 clones, roughly 13% of them singletons. Input material: blood. This rearrangement joins TRBV30 to TRBJ1-5; D perhaps matches TRBD1 (6 bases). This clonotype was obtained from a female donor with papillary thyroid cancer or a benign thyroid nodule (not recorded which). Some clones in this sample may be carry-over from other donors' samples. In DNA, the CDR3 is TGTGCCTGGAGTGTAAGTCAGGGGAGCAATCAGCCCCAGCATTTT. Its protein is CAWSVSQGSNQPQHF.